What follows are 21 T cell receptor beta chains derived from one specimen sequenced in a study of post-analysis software for immune sequencing data. General study findings and limits: Included in a set of four or five TRBV segments more frequent in patients than controls were TRBV5-6, TRBV5-1 and TRBV20-1.

Unique molecular identifiers were built into the TCR beta cDNA libraries. MiXCR was run by TCRdb on the PCR reads, yielding one entry per CDR3 protein. The sample shows 820,000 or so distinct CDR3 sequences, roughly 58% of them seen only once. No antigen is known for these receptors. The sequenced sample was blood. These receptors all stem from a girl aged 5 to 17 with multiple sclerosis.

This clonotype turned up a few times. The V and J genes are TRBV10-3 and TRBJ2-3; D is ambiguous. With 8 bases removed from V and 0 bases from J, the gap between germline ends came to 15 bases. CDR3 size: 15 residues. Per germline, CDR1 ENHRY and CDR2 SYGVKD. CDR3 protein: CAISLGDSSTDTQYF. CDR3 nucleotides: TGTGCCATCTCTCTGGGCGATTCTAGCACAGATACGCAGTATTTT.

This clonotype was observed at least ten times. This chain joins TRBV12-3 or TRBV12-4 and TRBJ2-3; D uncertain. The CDR3 has 15 residues. The ends were cut back, 4 bases at V and 0 bases at J, with 11 bases in the middle. The DNA of the CDR3 is TGTGCCAGCAGTTATAAGCGAACTAGCACAGATACGCAGTATTTT. It is translated as CASSYKRTSTDTQYF.

This chain links TRBV15 with TRBJ2-2, with TRBD1 identical over 9 bases. Looked up from germline, CDR1 is LNHNV and CDR2 is YYDKDF (reference sequence). The junction had 5 bases not matched to a gene; V was cut back by 4 bases and J by 2 bases. The CDR3 totals 16 residues. This CDR3 reads CATSIRDRANTGELFF. For the CDR3, the DNA is TGTGCCACCAGCATCCGGGACAGGGCAAACACCGGGGAGCTGTTTTTT. The full variable domain, in which reference TRBV15 and TRBJ2-2 provide the parts outside the CDR3, is DAMVIQNPRYQVTQFGKPVTLSCSQTLNHNVMYWYQQKSSQAPKLLFHYYDKDFNNEADTPDNFQSRRPNTSFCFLDIRSPGLGDTAMYLCATSIRDRANTGELFFGEGSRLTVL.

V usage is TRBV5-1 and J usage is TRBJ1-2, with TRBD1 identical over 8 bases. J gave up 6 bases and V 2 bases, and 12 bases lay outside the gene matches. CDR1 SGHRS and CDR2 YFSETQ come from the germline V gene. The CDR3 spans 16 residues. The CDR3 protein is CASSFEATGGFHGYTF. The CDR3 DNA reads TGCGCCAGCAGCTTTGAGGCCACAGGGGGTTTCCATGGCTACACCTTC.

In its sample, this clonotype was seen a few times. The genes are TRBV9 and TRBJ1-2; no firm D call. There are 14 residues in the CDR3. The germline CDR1 and CDR2 sequences are SGDLS and YYNGEE. The V end was cut by 2 bases, the J end by 2 bases, with 10 bases between. The CDR3 DNA sequence: TGTGCCAGCAGCGTTACCGGGCAGAACTATGGCTACACCTTC. This codes for CASSVTGQNYGYTF.

V usage is TRBV5-1 and J usage is TRBJ2-5; D gene unclear. The germline V and J ends were trimmed by 3 bases and 2 bases, with 11 bases remaining between them. Looked up from germline, CDR1 is SGHRS and CDR2 is YFSETQ. This CDR3 has 14 amino acids. This chain's CDR3 is CASSSALGQETQYF. As DNA, the CDR3 is TGCGCCAGCAGCTCCGCGCTAGGACAAGAGACCCAGTACTTC.

V gene TRBV7-3 combines with J gene TRBJ2-7; TRBD1 is a possible D gene (6 bases). The germline V and J ends were trimmed by 5 bases and 4 bases, with 15 bases remaining between them. CDR1 SGHTA and CDR2 FQGTGA come from the germline V gene. The CDR3 has 14 residues. As DNA, the CDR3 is TGTGCCAGCAGCGCGCAACAGGGTCCATACGAGCAGTACTTC. It translates to CASSAQQGPYEQYF.

The V call is TRBV29-1, the J call TRBJ2-1; 7 nucleotides agree with TRBD1. Germline V gene data show CDR1 as SQVTM and CDR2 as ANQGSEA. This CDR3 comprises 14 residues. Germline trimming cut 6 bases from V and 5 bases from J; bases unmatched to any gene: 10. The CDR3 sequence is CSVEKSGQNNEQFF. CDR3 nucleotide sequence: TGCAGCGTAGAGAAGTCGGGACAGAACAATGAGCAGTTCTTC.

The chain links TRBV3-1 to TRBJ2-4, with 7 nucleotides matching TRBD1. With the DNA end fitting TRBJ2-7 better, the J assignment may be wrong. CDR3 length: 15 amino acids. The germline V gene encodes CDR1 LGHDT and CDR2 YNNKEL (reference sequence). CDR3 protein: CASSQGTGQPYEQYF. In nucleotides, the CDR3 is TGTGCCAGCAGCCAAGGGACAGGCCAGCCCTACGAGCAGTACTTC.

This CDR3 reads CASSLGTGADQPQHF. The CDR3 DNA reads as TGTGCCAGCTCGCTCGGGACAGGGGCTGATCAGCCCCAGCATTTT. The chain recombines TRBV18 with TRBJ1-5; 10 bases are shared with TRBD1. Germline V gene data show CDR1 as KGHSH and CDR2 as LQKENI. V was clipped by 6 bases and J by 5 bases; unmatched bases: 7. CDR3 length: 15 amino acids.

This clonotype was recorded once. The chain has TRBV29-1 and TRBJ1-2; D is perhaps TRBD1 (5 bases). Germline loops: CDR1 SQVTM, CDR2 ANQGSEA. This CDR3 spans 14 amino acids. Between the trimmed V and J ends, which lost 3 bases and 6 bases, there was a span of 17 bases. CDR3 nucleotide sequence: TGCAGCGTTGACCCGGTTTTTGGGGGAGATGGCTACACCTTC. Translation gives CSVDPVFGGDGYTF.

This sequence joins TRBV4-1 and TRBJ2-5, with no clear D. This CDR3 is 13 amino acids long. Germline-derived CDR1 and CDR2 are MGHRA and YSYEKL. V was pared by 0 bases and J by 7 bases, with 9 bases between. CDR3 sequence (DNA): TGCGCCAGCAGCCAAGATACCTGGGGGACCCAGTACTTC. This gives the protein CASSQDTWGTQYF.

This CDR3 reads CSARDSGGPYNEQFF. As DNA, the CDR3 is TGCAGTGCTAGAGATTCGGGAGGGCCCTACAATGAGCAGTTCTTC. J is TRBJ2-1 and V is TRBV20-1, with 8 positions matching TRBD2. This CDR3 comprises 15 residues. The trim removed 0 bases at V and 2 bases at J, leaving 3 bases unmatched. CDR1 and CDR2 from the germline V gene are DFQATT and SNEGSKA (reference sequence).

The chain uses TRBV27 and TRBJ2-5; TRBD1 agrees at 7 bases. Matching the DNA end better, TRBJ2-7 makes the J call doubtful. The germline CDR1 and CDR2 sequences are MNHEY and SMNVEV (reference sequence). CDR3 size: 13 residues. The CDR3 region has the DNA TGTGCCAGCAGTGTCACAGGGGTTCACGAGCAGTACTTC. As protein: CASSVTGVHEQYF.

The chain is built from TRBV7-2 and TRBJ2-1; 15 bases align to TRBD2. CDR1 and CDR2 (germline): SGHTA, FQGNSA. The CDR3 runs to 17 residues. After removal of 5 bases from V and 3 bases from J, the junction contained 5 bases not matched to a gene. The CDR3 loop reads CASSPGLAGGYYNEQFF. The CDR3 DNA sequence: TGTGCCAGCAGCCCCGGACTAGCGGGGGGGTACTACAATGAGCAGTTCTTC.

The genes are TRBV20-1 and TRBJ2-7; the D gene is possibly TRBD1 (5 bases). V lost 0 bases to trimming and J lost 8 bases, with 11 bases between them. Germline V gene lookup returns CDR1 DFQATT and CDR2 SNEGSKA (reference sequence). The CDR3 has 12 residues. This CDR3 is CSAREGRVQQYF. CDR3 nucleotides: TGCAGTGCTAGAGAGGGCAGGGTTCAGCAGTACTTC.

This clonotype has more than one count but fewer than ten. The chain carries TRBV7-2 and TRBJ2-7; D is possibly TRBD1 or TRBD2 (5 bases each). CDR3 length: 15 amino acids. Germline assignment: CDR1 SGHTA and CDR2 FQGNSA. Trimming removed 1 base from V and 3 bases from J, with 13 bases in between. CDR3 sequence: CASSLDPQRGYEQYF. The CDR3 nucleotides are TGTGCCAGCAGCTTAGATCCCCAGAGGGGCTACGAGCAGTACTTC.

The V call is TRBV6-6, the J call TRBJ2-7, with 9 bases matching TRBD2. CDR1 is MNHNY and CDR2 is SVGAGI in the germline V gene (reference sequence). V trimming: 7 bases; J trimming: 9 bases; junction bases outside the gene matches: 7. The CDR3 consists of 12 residues. CDR3 bases: TGTGCCAGCAACAAGCGGGAGGTGGGGCAGTACTTC. Protein sequence: CASNKREVGQYF.

V usage is TRBV15 and J usage is TRBJ2-3, with D unresolved. CDR3 size: 13 residues. The V end lost 1 base, the J end lost 1 base, and 3 bases lay between the germline ends. Germline loops: CDR1 LNHNV, CDR2 YYDKDF (reference sequence). The CDR3 protein is CATSRAGTDTQYF. CDR3 DNA sequence: TGTGCCACCAGCAGAGCAGGCACAGATACGCAGTATTTT.

There are a few counts of this clonotype. The rearrangement uses TRBV3-1 and TRBJ2-7; D remains unclear. The germline V and J ends were trimmed by 4 bases and 6 bases, with 16 bases remaining between them. Per germline, CDR1 LGHDT and CDR2 YNNKEL (reference sequence). The CDR3 runs to 14 residues. The CDR3 bases are TGTGCCAGCAGCCCCTCTTGGAAATCCGGCGAGCAGTACTTC. This translates into CASSPSWKSGEQYF.

CDR3 DNA: TGTGCCAGCAGCTTAGCGGACAGGGGGGATTACGAGCAGTACTTC. This sequence encodes CASSLADRGDYEQYF. V usage is TRBV7-9 and J usage is TRBJ2-7; 10 bases match TRBD1. The CDR3 has 15 residues. The ends lost 0 bases at V and 4 bases at J; junction bases unmatched: 3. Germline CDR1 and CDR2: SEHNR and FQNEAQ (reference sequence).